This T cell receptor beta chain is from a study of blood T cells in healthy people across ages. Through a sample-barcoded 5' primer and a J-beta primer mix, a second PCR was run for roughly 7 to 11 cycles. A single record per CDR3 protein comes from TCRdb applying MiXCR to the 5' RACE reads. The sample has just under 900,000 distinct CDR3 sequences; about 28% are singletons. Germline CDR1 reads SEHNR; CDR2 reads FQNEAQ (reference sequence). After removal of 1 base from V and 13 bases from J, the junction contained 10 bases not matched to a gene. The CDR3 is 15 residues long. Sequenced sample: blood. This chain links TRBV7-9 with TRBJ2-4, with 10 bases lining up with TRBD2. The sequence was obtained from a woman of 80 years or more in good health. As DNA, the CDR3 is TGTGCCAGCAGCTTAGGAGGACTAGCGGTTCGAGCCCAGTACTTC. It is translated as CASSLGGLAVRAQYF.